The 9 T cell receptor beta chains reported below all come from one sample, sequenced in a study of cytomegalovirus exposure and HLA in healthy donors. PCR was performed using 60 Vbeta and 13 Jbeta primers. TCRdb's table, derived via immunoSEQ multiplex PCR, lists solely in-frame clones and lacks some. The table lists approximately 170,000 clones, more than 70% of them singletons. Sequenced material: PBMCs. Receptor source: a male donor in good health and CMV-seronegative.

The chain uses TRBV27 and TRBJ2-5; D is uncertain. The CDR3 spans 13 residues. The germline V gene has CDR1 MNHEY and CDR2 SMNVEV (reference sequence). With 5 bases removed from V and 5 bases from J, the gap between germline ends came to 12 bases. CDR3 in DNA: TGTGCCAGCAGTCGCCAGGATAGGGAGACCCAGTACTTC. This sequence encodes CASSRQDRETQYF.

This clone was seen just once. The genes are TRBV5-3 and TRBJ2-1; TRBD2 might be the D (6 bases). TRBV5-3 is treated as an ORF (open reading frame) with a function not yet certain. The CDR3 covers 14 residues. The ends were cut back, 4 bases at V and 9 bases at J, with 17 bases in the middle. The CDR3 DNA sequence: TGTGCCAGAAGCCCTGGGGGACTCCGATCTGAGCAGTTCTTC. This codes for CARSPGGLRSEQFF.

The chain couples TRBV10-3 to TRBJ1-6; D unresolved. Germline V gene data show CDR1 as ENHRY and CDR2 as SYGVKD. The CDR3 contains 14 residues. V shed 7 bases and J shed 4 bases, with 11 bases lying between them. The CDR3 protein is CAITADYYNSPLHF. As DNA, the CDR3 is TGTGCCATCACTGCAGACTATTATAATTCACCCCTCCACTTT.

This chain connects TRBV19 to TRBJ2-1, with 8 bases that match TRBD2. This CDR3 region has 15 residues. Germline CDR1 reads LNHDA; CDR2 reads SQIVND (reference sequence). Germline trimming cut 7 bases from V and 11 bases from J; bases unmatched to any gene: 16. CDR3 region: CASITSGSSAGKQFF. CDR3 sequence (DNA): TGTGCCAGTATTACGAGCGGGAGCTCAGCGGGGAAGCAGTTCTTC.

The chain uses TRBV6-5 and TRBJ2-7; 15 bases fit TRBD2. Per germline, CDR1 MNHEY and CDR2 SVGAGI. J gave up 2 bases and V 6 bases, and 2 bases lay outside the gene matches. This CDR3 contains 15 residues. The CDR3 sequence: CASRGLAGGAYEQYF. DNA of the CDR3: TGTGCCAGCAGGGGACTAGCGGGAGGTGCCTACGAGCAGTACTTC.

This clone was seen a few times. The rearrangement joins TRBV6-1 to TRBJ2-2; D possibly corresponds to TRBD2 (6 bases). The CDR3 spans 14 residues. In germline, CDR1 is MNHNS, CDR2 SASEGT. V was trimmed by 3 bases and J by 4 bases, leaving 9 bases between them. The chain's CDR3 is CASSDSTSTGELFF. CDR3 DNA: TGTGCCAGCAGTGACTCGACTAGCACCGGGGAGCTGTTTTTT.

V is TRBV6-6 and J is TRBJ2-7, with 9 bases identical to TRBD2. The CDR3 runs 15 residues. Germline CDR1 and CDR2: MNHNY and SVGAGI (reference sequence). J lost 7 bases, V lost 7 bases, and 14 bases had no gene match. CDR3 DNA: TGTGCCAGCATTTTTACGAGCGGGGGGCGAGGGGAGCAGTACTTC. This encodes CASIFTSGGRGEQYF.

This CDR3 is CSVELAGEQYF. In nucleotides, the CDR3 is TGCAGCGTTGAATTGGCAGGCGAGCAGTACTTC. The chain recombines TRBV29-1 with TRBJ2-7; unclear D gene. Between the trimmed V and J ends, which lost 2 bases and 6 bases, there was a span of 8 bases. The CDR3 runs 11 residues. Germline CDR1 and CDR2: SQVTM and ANQGSEA.

V usage is TRBV30 and J usage is TRBJ2-7; maybe TRBD2 (5 bases). V dropped 2 bases and J dropped 7 bases, with 12 bases sitting between them. The CDR3 covers 12 residues. From germline, CDR1 is GTSNPN and CDR2 SVGIG (reference sequence). CDR3 in amino acids: CAWSLLALEQYF. DNA of the CDR3: TGTGCCTGGAGTCTCCTAGCTTTAGAGCAGTACTTC.